This T cell receptor (beta chain) originates from a study of blood T cell repertoires in COVID-19. Measured with immunoSEQ multiplex PCR; TCRdb has only the in-frame clones, and not every one. The data contain around 200,000 clones, approximately 90% of them seen just once; the ten biggest clones take up 1.2%. Sequenced material: PBMCs or T cells enriched from blood (not recorded which). The clonotype was recovered from a man younger than 40 who had recovered from COVID-19.

The CDR3 bases are TGTGCCAGCAGTTTACTCCCAGGCGAAAAACTGTTTTTT. This encodes CASSLLPGEKLFF. The J gene is TRBJ1-4, the V gene TRBV27, with D hard to call. This CDR3 spans 13 amino acids. V was cut by 2 bases and J by 8 bases, with 9 bases left in between. Germline V gene data show CDR1 as MNHEY and CDR2 as SMNVEV (reference sequence).